The 20 T cell receptor beta chains below all came from one sample that was sequenced in a study of cytotoxic CD8 clonotypes in ibrutinib-treated CLL. This table comes from immunoSEQ multiplex PCR, and its TCRdb copy is limited to in-frame clones, with some not included. Among tens of thousands of clones, over 80% were seen once, and the ten largest hold approximately 35%. This specimen was PBMCs, taken after 24 months of ibrutinib treatment. The source of these receptors is a human donor with chronic lymphocytic leukemia.

The chain links TRBV15 to TRBJ1-5; 7 bases match TRBD1. Trimming removed 3 bases from V and 4 bases from J; junction bases left unmatched: 6. Per germline, CDR1 LNHNV and CDR2 YYDKDF (reference sequence). The CDR3 sequence is 15 residues long. The CDR3 DNA reads TGTGCCACCAGCAGTGATTTACAGGGGAATCAGCCCCAGCATTTT. Protein: CATSSDLQGNQPQHF.

The chain carries TRBV7-9 and TRBJ2-7; 13 bases line up with TRBD2. J was trimmed by 3 bases and V by 8 bases; bases with no gene match: 10. CDR1 and CDR2 from the germline V gene are SEHNR and FQNEAQ (reference sequence). This CDR3 spans 16 amino acids. The CDR3 here is CASSGSGTSGIYEQYF. The CDR3 nucleotides are TGTGCCAGCTCCGGTTCCGGGACTAGCGGGATCTACGAGCAGTACTTC.

This clone occurred a few times. The chain has TRBV6-6 and TRBJ1-3, with D unresolved. This CDR3 has 16 residues. The germline V gene encodes CDR1 MNHNY and CDR2 SVGAGI (reference sequence). The germline V and J ends were trimmed by 6 bases and 2 bases, with 17 bases remaining between them. This CDR3 is CASSRTLQMAGNTIYF. CDR3 in DNA: TGTGCCAGCAGCCGTACCCTACAAATGGCTGGAAACACCATATATTTT.

V gene TRBV6-5 combines with J gene TRBJ2-1, with 8 bases matching TRBD2. J was trimmed by 3 bases and V by 10 bases; bases with no gene match: 8. Looked up from germline, CDR1 is MNHEY and CDR2 is SVGAGI. This CDR3 spans 14 amino acids. This CDR3 is CATVGRGVYNEQFF. The CDR3 DNA follows: TGTGCCACCGTCGGGCGGGGGGTCTACAATGAGCAGTTCTTC.

The chain joins TRBV28 to TRBJ1-2; a possible D gene is TRBD1 (5 bases). The CDR3 runs to 13 residues. From germline, CDR1 is MDHEN and CDR2 SYDVKM. Trimming shortened V by 5 bases and J by 2 bases, and 9 bases separated the two germline ends. The CDR3 sequence: CASSPGRNYGYTF. Here the CDR3 DNA reads TGTGCCAGCAGTCCGGGACGGAACTATGGCTACACCTTC.

The V gene is TRBV7-2, the J gene TRBJ2-3; 8 bases match TRBD2. V trimming: 3 bases; J trimming: 2 bases; junction bases outside the gene matches: 4. This CDR3 region has 15 residues. Germline V gene data show CDR1 as SGHTA and CDR2 as FQGNSA. The CDR3 region has the DNA TGTGCCAGCAGCTTGTTAGCGGGGTCCACAGATACGCAGTATTTT. Amino acid sequence: CASSLLAGSTDTQYF.

J is TRBJ1-5 and V is TRBV5-1, with D unclear. Between the trimmed V and J ends, which lost 5 bases and 6 bases, there was a span of 15 bases. This CDR3 has 14 amino acids. CDR1 is SGHRS and CDR2 is YFSETQ in the germline V gene. CDR3 in DNA: TGCGCCAGCAGTCCGGACGGGAGGACTCAGCCCCAGCATTTT. This codes for CASSPDGRTQPQHF.

This chain links TRBV6-5 with TRBJ1-4, with D perhaps matching TRBD1 (6 bases). The CDR3 runs 13 residues. The germline V gene encodes CDR1 MNHEY and CDR2 SVGAGI. Trimming took 5 bases from V and 2 from J, leaving 6 bases between them. The CDR3: CASSRGTNEKLFF. The CDR3 nucleotides are TGTGCCAGCAGTAGGGGGACTAATGAAAAACTGTTTTTT.

The rearrangement links TRBV5-1 to TRBJ2-2; 7 nucleotides align to TRBD1. The V gene end was trimmed by 5 bases and the J gene end by 0 bases; junction bases not matched to a gene: 4. The CDR3 has 15 amino acids. Looked up from germline, CDR1 is SGHRS and CDR2 is YFSETQ. The CDR3 sequence: CASRRQGSNTGELFF. CDR3 DNA: TGCGCCAGCAGGAGACAGGGCTCGAACACCGGGGAGCTGTTTTTT.

This clone has just one count. The chain has TRBV5-1 and TRBJ1-4; D remains unclear. Trimming cost V 0 bases and J 8 bases, with 17 bases left between them. The germline V gene has CDR1 SGHRS and CDR2 YFSETQ. The CDR3 runs to 16 residues. CDR3 nucleotides: TGCGCCAGCAGCTTGGAAAGTTACGGCTCCGGAGAAAAACTGTTTTTT. Translation: CASSLESYGSGEKLFF.

V and J are TRBV27 and TRBJ2-1; 7 bases agree with TRBD2. Per germline, CDR1 MNHEY and CDR2 SMNVEV (reference sequence). The CDR3 has 16 amino acids. Trimming removed 2 bases from V and 0 bases from J; junction bases left unmatched: 4. The CDR3: CASSLLGLPSYNEQFF. Written as DNA, the CDR3 is TGTGCCAGCAGTTTACTGGGACTACCCTCCTACAATGAGCAGTTCTTC.

This sequence joins TRBV11-2 and TRBJ1-4; D is unresolved. The CDR3 extends over 12 amino acids. Trimming cost V 3 bases and J 8 bases, with 7 bases left between them. Germline loops: CDR1 SGHAT, CDR2 FQNNGV. This chain's CDR3 is CASSFQREKLFF. The CDR3 coding sequence is TGTGCCAGCAGCTTCCAAAGGGAAAAACTGTTTTTT.

V is TRBV6-1 and J is TRBJ2-7; D unclear. Germline loops: CDR1 MNHNS, CDR2 SASEGT. Trimming took 4 bases from V and 0 from J, leaving 7 bases between them. The CDR3 totals 13 residues. CDR3 in DNA: TGTGCCAGCAGTGTAGTAAGCTCCTACGAGCAGTACTTC. It specifies CASSVVSSYEQYF.

The chain combines TRBV18 with TRBJ2-5, with a weak D call TRBD2 (5 bases). V was cut by 5 bases and J by 4 bases, with 11 bases left in between. The CDR3 totals 13 residues. CDR1 is KGHSH, CDR2 LQKENI, per germline. The CDR3 coding sequence is TGTGCCAGCTCATCCGACCGGGGAGAGACCCAGTACTTC. It encodes CASSSDRGETQYF. Complete variable domain (other parts from reference TRBV18 and TRBJ2-5): NAGVMQNPRHLVRRRGQEARLRCSPMKGHSHVYWYRQLPEEGLKFMVYLQKENIIDESGMPKERFSAEFPKEGPSILRIQQVVRGDSAAYFCASSSDRGETQYFGPGTRLLVL.

The chain joins TRBV6-6 to TRBJ2-1; 7 bases match TRBD2. Germline loops: CDR1 MNHNY, CDR2 SVGAGI (reference sequence). The J segment lost 10 bases and the V segment lost 11 bases, leaving 17 bases of the junction unmatched. The CDR3 extends over 14 amino acids. The CDR3 DNA sequence: TGTGCCCTCGGGCGGGAGAACCCTCTCCGGGAGCAGTTCTTC. It yields the protein CALGRENPLREQFF.

The CDR3 loop reads CASSVGGTIVDTGELFF. Written as DNA, the CDR3 is TGTGCCAGCAGCGTAGGGGGGACAATAGTCGACACCGGGGAGCTGTTTTTT. The rearrangement uses TRBV9 and TRBJ2-2; the D gene is possibly TRBD1 (6 bases). The V end lost 0 bases, the J end lost 3 bases, and 15 bases lay between the germline ends. The CDR3 loop spans 17 amino acids. Germline CDR1 and CDR2: SGDLS and YYNGEE.

The rearrangement links TRBV30 to TRBJ1-6; D might be TRBD1 (5 bases). Germline V CDR1 and CDR2: GTSNPN, SVGIG (reference sequence). V was clipped by 4 bases and J by 7 bases, with 14 bases between them. The CDR3 is 14 residues long. The CDR3 nucleotides read TGTGCCTGGACTCGGGGCCAAGACAATTCACCCCTCCACTTT. It translates to CAWTRGQDNSPLHF.

The gene calls are TRBV4-2 and TRBJ2-3; TRBD2 matches at 12 bases. This CDR3 spans 18 amino acids. Trimming removed 0 bases from V and 2 bases from J; junction bases left unmatched: 6. The germline V gene has CDR1 LGHNA and CDR2 YNFKEQ. CDR3 in DNA: TGTGCCAGCAGCCAAGAACTCAGACTAGCGGGGGACACAGATACGCAGTATTTT. It translates to CASSQELRLAGDTDTQYF.

This chain links TRBV28 with TRBJ1-2, with 7 bases fitting TRBD1. After removal of 5 bases from V and 8 bases from J, the junction contained 11 bases not matched to a gene. The CDR3 has 14 residues. Germline V gives CDR1 MDHEN, CDR2 SYDVKM. The CDR3 region has the DNA TGTGCCAGCAGTCCCGAGACAGGGTTGAAAGGCTACACCTTC. Protein product: CASSPETGLKGYTF.

This chain joins TRBV28 and TRBJ1-1; D ambiguous. The CDR3 is 13 residues long. Deletions cut 3 bases from V and 7 bases from J, with 12 bases between. Per germline, CDR1 MDHEN and CDR2 SYDVKM. CDR3 coding DNA: TGTGCCAGCAGTTTGTCAGGACGTCATGAAGCTTTCTTT. Amino acids: CASSLSGRHEAFF. Together with reference TRBV28 and TRBJ1-1, the CDR3 gives the full variable domain: DVKVTQSSRYLVKRTGEKVFLECVQDMDHENMFWYRQDPGLGLRLIYFSYDVKMKEKGDIPEGYSVSREKKERFSLILESASTNQTSMYLCASSLSGRHEAFFGQGTRLTVV.